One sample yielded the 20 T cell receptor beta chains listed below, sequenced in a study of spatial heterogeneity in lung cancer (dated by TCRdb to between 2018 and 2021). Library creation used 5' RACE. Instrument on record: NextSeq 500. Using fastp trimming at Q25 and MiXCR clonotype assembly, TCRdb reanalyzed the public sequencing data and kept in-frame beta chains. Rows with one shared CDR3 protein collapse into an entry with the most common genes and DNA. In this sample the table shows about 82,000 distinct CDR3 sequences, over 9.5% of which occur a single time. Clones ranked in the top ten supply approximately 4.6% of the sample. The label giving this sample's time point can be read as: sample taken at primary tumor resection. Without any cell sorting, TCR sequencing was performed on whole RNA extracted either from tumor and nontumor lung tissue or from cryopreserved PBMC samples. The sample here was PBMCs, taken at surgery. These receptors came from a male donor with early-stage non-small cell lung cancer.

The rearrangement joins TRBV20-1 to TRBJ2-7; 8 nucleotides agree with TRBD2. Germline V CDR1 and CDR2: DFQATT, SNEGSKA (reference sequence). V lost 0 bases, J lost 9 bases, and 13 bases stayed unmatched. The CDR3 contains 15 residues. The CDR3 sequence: CSARDLDGGDLVQYF. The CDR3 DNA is TGCAGTGCTAGAGATCTCGACGGGGGGGATTTAGTGCAGTACTTC.

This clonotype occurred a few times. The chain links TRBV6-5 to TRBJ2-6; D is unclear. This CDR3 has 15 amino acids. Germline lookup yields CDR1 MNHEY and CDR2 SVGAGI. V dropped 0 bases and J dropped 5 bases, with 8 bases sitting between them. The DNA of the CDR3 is TGTGCCAGCAGTTACTCGAGTAACAGGGCCAACGTCCTGACTTTC. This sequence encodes CASSYSSNRANVLTF.

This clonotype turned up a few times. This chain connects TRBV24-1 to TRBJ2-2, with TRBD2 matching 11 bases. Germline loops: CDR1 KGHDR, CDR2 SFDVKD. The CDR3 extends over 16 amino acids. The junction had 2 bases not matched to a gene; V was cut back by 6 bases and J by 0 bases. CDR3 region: CATSLAGGTNTGELFF. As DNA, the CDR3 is TGTGCCACCAGTCTAGCGGGGGGCACGAACACCGGGGAGCTGTTTTTT.

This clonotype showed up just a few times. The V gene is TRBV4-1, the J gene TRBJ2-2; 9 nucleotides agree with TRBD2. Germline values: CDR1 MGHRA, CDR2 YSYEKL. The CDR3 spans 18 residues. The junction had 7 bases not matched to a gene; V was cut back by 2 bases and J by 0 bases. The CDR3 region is CASSQNVLAGSNTGELFF. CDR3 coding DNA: TGCGCCAGCAGCCAAAATGTCCTAGCGGGATCGAACACCGGGGAGCTGTTTTTT.

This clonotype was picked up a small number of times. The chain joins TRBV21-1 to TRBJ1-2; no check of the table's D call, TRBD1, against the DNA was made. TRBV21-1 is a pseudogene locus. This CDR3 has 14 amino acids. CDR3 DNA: TGTGCCAGCAGCAAAGGGGGGGACGGCTATGGCTACACCTTC. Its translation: CASSKGGDGYGYTF.

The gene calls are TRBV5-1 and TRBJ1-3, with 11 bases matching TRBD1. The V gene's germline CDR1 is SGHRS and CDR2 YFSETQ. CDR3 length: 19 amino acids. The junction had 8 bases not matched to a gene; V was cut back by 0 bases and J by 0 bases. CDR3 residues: CASSLGTGGSMSSGNTIYF. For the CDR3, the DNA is TGCGCCAGCAGCTTGGGGACAGGGGGCTCTATGAGCTCTGGAAACACCATATATTTT.

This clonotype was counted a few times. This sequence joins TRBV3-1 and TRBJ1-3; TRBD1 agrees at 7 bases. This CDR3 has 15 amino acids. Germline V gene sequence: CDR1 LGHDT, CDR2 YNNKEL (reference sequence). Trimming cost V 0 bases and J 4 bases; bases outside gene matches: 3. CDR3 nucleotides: TGTGCCAGCAGCCAAGATAGACAGGGAGGAAACACCATATATTTT. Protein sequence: CASSQDRQGGNTIYF. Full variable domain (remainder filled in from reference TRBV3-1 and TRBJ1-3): DTAVSQTPKYLVTQMGNDKSIKCEQNLGHDTMYWYKQDSKKFLKIMFSYNNKELIINETVPNRFSPKSPDKAHLNLHINSLELGDSAVYFCASSQDRQGGNTIYFGEGSWLTVV.

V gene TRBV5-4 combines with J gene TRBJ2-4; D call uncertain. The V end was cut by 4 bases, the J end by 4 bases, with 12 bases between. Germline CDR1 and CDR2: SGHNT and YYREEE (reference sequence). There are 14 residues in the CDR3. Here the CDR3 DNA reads TGTGCCAGCAGCCCGGAATGGCCAAAAAACATTCAGTACTTC. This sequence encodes CASSPEWPKNIQYF.

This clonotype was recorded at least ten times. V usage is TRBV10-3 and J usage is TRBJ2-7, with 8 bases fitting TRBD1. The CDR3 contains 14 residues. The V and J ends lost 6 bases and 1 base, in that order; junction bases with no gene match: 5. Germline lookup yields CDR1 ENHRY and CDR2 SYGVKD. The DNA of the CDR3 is TGTGCCATCAGCCCGACAGGGGAGTCCTACGAGCAGTACTTC. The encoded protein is CAISPTGESYEQYF.

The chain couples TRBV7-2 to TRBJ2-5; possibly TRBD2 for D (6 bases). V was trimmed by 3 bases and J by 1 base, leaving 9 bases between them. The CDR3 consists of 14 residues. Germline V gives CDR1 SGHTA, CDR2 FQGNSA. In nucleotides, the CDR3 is TGTGCCAGCAGCTTTGCGGGGTTCCAAGAGACCCAGTACTTC. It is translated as CASSFAGFQETQYF.

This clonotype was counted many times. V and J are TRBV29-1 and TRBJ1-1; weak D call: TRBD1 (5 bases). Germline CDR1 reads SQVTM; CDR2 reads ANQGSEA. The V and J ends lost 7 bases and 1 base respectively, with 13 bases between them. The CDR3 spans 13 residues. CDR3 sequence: CSAKRDPNTEAFF. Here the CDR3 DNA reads TGCAGCGCCAAGCGGGACCCGAACACTGAAGCTTTCTTT.

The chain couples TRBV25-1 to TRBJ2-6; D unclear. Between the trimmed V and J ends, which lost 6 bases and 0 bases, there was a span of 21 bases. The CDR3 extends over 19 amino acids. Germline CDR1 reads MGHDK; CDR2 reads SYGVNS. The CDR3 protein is CASRRSLGSLDSGANVLTF. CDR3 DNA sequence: TGTGCCAGCAGGAGATCCTTAGGCAGTCTCGACTCTGGGGCCAACGTCCTGACTTTC. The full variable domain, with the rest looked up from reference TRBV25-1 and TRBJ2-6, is EADIYQTPRYLVIGTGKKITLECSQTMGHDKMYWYQQDPGMELHLIHYSYGVNSTEKGDLSSESTVSRIRTEHFPLTLESARPSHTSQYLCASRRSLGSLDSGANVLTFGAGSRLTVL.

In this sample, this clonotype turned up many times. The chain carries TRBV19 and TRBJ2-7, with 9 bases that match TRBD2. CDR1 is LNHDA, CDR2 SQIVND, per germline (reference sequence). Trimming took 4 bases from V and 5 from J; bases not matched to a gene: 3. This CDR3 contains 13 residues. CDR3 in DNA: TGTGCCAGTAGTAGCGGGAGGGCCAACGAGCAGTACTTC. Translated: CASSSGRANEQYF.

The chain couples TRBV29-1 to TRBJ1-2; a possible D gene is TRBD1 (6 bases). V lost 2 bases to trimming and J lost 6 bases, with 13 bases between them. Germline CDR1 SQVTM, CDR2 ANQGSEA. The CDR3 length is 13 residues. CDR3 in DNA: TGCAGCGTTGAAATGGGGAGGGGGGATGGCTACACCTTC. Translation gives CSVEMGRGDGYTF.

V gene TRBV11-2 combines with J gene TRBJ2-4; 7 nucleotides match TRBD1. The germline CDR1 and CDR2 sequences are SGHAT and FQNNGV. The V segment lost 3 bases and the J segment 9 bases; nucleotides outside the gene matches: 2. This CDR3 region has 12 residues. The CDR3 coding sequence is TGTGCCAGCAGCTTGGGACAGATCATTCAGTACTTC. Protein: CASSLGQIIQYF.

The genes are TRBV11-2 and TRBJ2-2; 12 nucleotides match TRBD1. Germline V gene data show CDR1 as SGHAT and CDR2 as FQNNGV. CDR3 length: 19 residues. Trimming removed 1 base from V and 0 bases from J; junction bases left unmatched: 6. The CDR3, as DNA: TGTGCCAGCAGCTTAGGACCGGGACAGGGGGCTACGAACACCGGGGAGCTGTTTTTT. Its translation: CASSLGPGQGATNTGELFF.

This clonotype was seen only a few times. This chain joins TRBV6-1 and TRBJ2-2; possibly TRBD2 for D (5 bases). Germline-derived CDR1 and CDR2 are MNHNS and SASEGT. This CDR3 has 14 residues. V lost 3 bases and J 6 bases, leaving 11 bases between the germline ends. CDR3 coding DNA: TGTGCCAGCAGTGAGGGAACTAGACCCGGGGAGCTGTTTTTT. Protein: CASSEGTRPGELFF.

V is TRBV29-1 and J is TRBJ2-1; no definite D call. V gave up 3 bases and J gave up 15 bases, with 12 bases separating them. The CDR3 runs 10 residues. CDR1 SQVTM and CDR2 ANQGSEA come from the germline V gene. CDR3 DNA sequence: TGCAGCGTTGACCCGGGCCTGGGGTTCTTC. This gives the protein CSVDPGLGFF.

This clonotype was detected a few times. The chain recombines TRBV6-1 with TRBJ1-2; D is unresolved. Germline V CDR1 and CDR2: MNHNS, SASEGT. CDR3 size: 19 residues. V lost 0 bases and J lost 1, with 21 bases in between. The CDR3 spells CASSEASREQPTYNYGYTF. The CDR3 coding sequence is TGTGCCAGCAGTGAAGCTAGTCGGGAACAGCCTACCTATAACTATGGCTACACCTTC.

The CDR3 DNA follows: TGTGCCTGGAGTCTGGGCTCCTACAATGAGCAGTTCTTC. Its translation is CAWSLGSYNEQFF. The V gene is TRBV30, the J gene TRBJ2-1, with D hard to call. CDR3 length equals 13 residues. CDR1 and CDR2 (germline): GTSNPN, SVGIG (reference sequence). V was pared by 2 bases and J by 0 bases, with 5 bases between.